The source of this T cell receptor (beta chain) is a study of shared clonotypes between healthy human individuals. As for the study in general: Each donor had three CD4 naive, three CD4 memory, two CD8 naive and one CD8 memory plate. Study outcomes and limitations: Larger richness was generally estimated for naive than memory subsets.

The CDR3 runs to 13 residues. Trimming took 0 bases from V and 7 from J, leaving 13 bases between them. Germline V gene data show CDR1 as GTSNPN and CDR2 as SVGIG (reference sequence). Recent acute infections and vaccinations were absent in the healthy HIV-negative adult donors. TCRdb's table, derived via immunoSEQ multiplex PCR, lists solely in-frame clones and lacks some. The sample contains around 100,000 clones, around 71% of which appear only once. Note on this clone: As yet, its antigen is unknown.

The source material was memory CD8+ T cells sorted from blood. As for subset: CD45RO+ cells pooled with CCR7-negative TemRA cells. The sequence was collected from a woman under 40 in good health. The V and J genes are TRBV30 and TRBJ2-7, with D uncertain. The CDR3 sequence is CAWSVWLAREQYF. The DNA for the CDR3 is TGTGCCTGGAGTGTATGGTTGGCAAGGGAGCAGTACTTC.